The 25 T cell receptor beta chains reported below all come from one sample, sequenced in a study of regulatory T cells in long-lasting Graves disease. The authors built TCR beta libraries using iRepertoire HTBI primers and Arm-PCR of CDR3 regions. A single record per CDR3 protein comes from TCRdb applying MiXCR to the multiplex PCR reads. This sample has 300,000 to 400,000 distinct CDR3 sequences, with around 15% found just once. Time point described: newly diagnosed GD, antithyroid drugs for less than 3 months. Preparation of the TCR library used RNA extracted from PBMCs. The specimen was peripheral blood mononuclear cells (PBMCs), collected at new diagnosis, from a patient treated with antithyroid drugs. Every receptor here comes from a female donor with Graves disease.

This clonotype appeared a few times. The chain carries TRBV14 and TRBJ1-6; D may be TRBD1 (5 bases). This CDR3 has 14 residues. Looked up from germline, CDR1 is SGHDN and CDR2 is FVKESK. V lost 8 bases, J lost 6 bases, and 14 bases lay in between. Here the CDR3 reads CASQWGGSNSPLHF. For the CDR3, the DNA is TGTGCCAGCCAATGGGGGGGAAGTAATTCACCCCTCCACTTT.

In this sample, this clonotype turned up many times. V gene TRBV7-2 combines with J gene TRBJ2-7; D is undetermined. The CDR3 extends over 12 amino acids. V lost 5 bases, J lost 1 base, and 6 bases lay in between. The germline CDR1 and CDR2 sequences are SGHTA and FQGNSA. The CDR3 DNA reads as TGTGCCAGCAGCCCCGCGTCCTACGAGCAGTACTTC. Translated, it gives CASSPASYEQYF.

This clonotype was counted a few times. The chain recombines TRBV4-3 with TRBJ1-2; the D gene is possibly TRBD1 (5 bases). Trimming left V 4 bases short and J 4 bases short, with 19 bases between. Germline V gene lookup returns CDR1 LGHNA and CDR2 YSLEER. The CDR3 is 16 residues long. CDR3 DNA: TGCGCCAGCAGCCCGAAACACTTCAGGGATCCCTATGGCTACACCTTC. Protein sequence: CASSPKHFRDPYGYTF.

The chain employs TRBV5-1 and TRBJ2-1, with 13 bases lining up with TRBD2. This CDR3 comprises 16 residues. V trimming: 0 bases; J trimming: 5 bases; junction bases outside the gene matches: 2. Germline V CDR1 and CDR2: SGHRS, YFSETQ. The CDR3 coding sequence is TGCGCCAGCAGCTTGGGACTAGCGGGAGGTCACAATGAGCAGTTCTTC. It translates to CASSLGLAGGHNEQFF.

The CDR3 DNA reads TGTGCCAGCAGCTGGGGCGGCGGAATCTACGAGCAGTACTTC. This gives the protein CASSWGGGIYEQYF. The chain couples TRBV28 to TRBJ2-7, with D possibly TRBD1 on 5 matching bases. The CDR3 covers 14 residues. Germline values: CDR1 MDHEN, CDR2 SYDVKM. The V and J ends lost 6 bases and 3 bases respectively, with 15 bases between them.

This clonotype was recorded many times. The CDR3 DNA sequence: TGTGCCAGCACAAAACGGGAGGGCGGGTACAATGAGCAGTTCTTC. This codes for CASTKREGGYNEQFF. The V call is TRBV19, the J call TRBJ2-1; 8 bases agree with TRBD2. Looked up from germline, CDR1 is LNHDA and CDR2 is SQIVND (reference sequence). CDR3 length: 15 residues. V shed 9 bases, J shed 4 bases, and the junction held 11 bases outside the gene matches.

The chain couples TRBV19 to TRBJ1-4; no definite D call. Trimming removed 5 bases at V and 2 bases at J, with 18 bases between. CDR1 LNHDA and CDR2 SQIVND come from the germline V gene (reference sequence). The length of the CDR3 is 17 residues. CDR3 in DNA: TGTGCCAGTAGTCCTCTCATCCGGGTGAGCACTAATGAAAAACTGTTTTTT. Encoded protein: CASSPLIRVSTNEKLFF.

This clonotype showed up just a few times. The chain recombines TRBV11-2 with TRBJ1-2, with 7 positions matching TRBD1. The V gene end was trimmed by 0 bases and the J gene end by 4 bases; junction bases not matched to a gene: 2. Germline V gene data show CDR1 as SGHAT and CDR2 as FQNNGV. The CDR3 sequence is 14 residues long. The CDR3 spells CASSLEGTVYGYTF. CDR3 in DNA: TGTGCCAGCAGCTTAGAAGGGACAGTCTATGGCTACACCTTC. Complete variable domain (other parts from reference TRBV11-2 and TRBJ1-2): EAGVAQSPRYKIIEKRQSVAFWCNPISGHATLYWYQQILGQGPKLLIQFQNNGVVDDSQLPKDRFSAERLKGVDSTLKIQPAKLEDSAVYLCASSLEGTVYGYTFGSGTRLTVV.

As concerns this clonotype: This may be a read error: a much more frequent sequence differs by one nucleotide. This chain joins TRBV14 and TRBJ2-1; D is uncertain. The CDR3 is made up of 16 amino acids. The germline V and J ends were trimmed by 1 base and 10 bases, with 20 bases remaining between them. Per the germline V gene, CDR1 is SGHDN and CDR2 is FVKESK. The CDR3 nucleotides read TGTGCCAGCAGCCAAGGAGTCGAGGTAGGACCTGCGGAGCAGTTCTTC. Residues: CASSQGVEVGPAEQFF.

This clonotype has at least ten counts. V and J are TRBV12-3 or TRBV12-4 and TRBJ2-1; 11 bases are shared with TRBD2. The trim removed 6 bases at V and 9 bases at J, leaving 7 bases unmatched. The CDR3 spans 14 residues. The CDR3 loop is CASSSSGRYPEQFF. In nucleotides, the CDR3 is TGTGCCAGCAGCTCTAGCGGGAGGTACCCTGAGCAGTTCTTC.

This clonotype was seen many times. V and J are TRBV20-1 and TRBJ1-1, with a tentative D call TRBD1 (6 bases). The CDR3 loop spans 17 amino acids. Trimming stripped 3 bases from V and 1 base from J, with 21 bases between. CDR1 and CDR2 from the germline V gene are DFQATT and SNEGSKA (reference sequence). Here the CDR3 DNA reads TGCAGTGCTAGGGGGGCAAAGGTTCTGGGACAGAACACTGAAGCTTTCTTT. Amino acid sequence: CSARGAKVLGQNTEAFF.

This clonotype was counted ten times or more. This chain connects TRBV4-2 to TRBJ2-5; 7 bases are shared with TRBD1. Per the germline V gene, CDR1 is LGHNA and CDR2 is YNFKEQ. The CDR3 has 15 residues. V lost 1 base, J lost 2 bases, and 4 bases stayed unmatched. CDR3 loop: CASSQGSTGQETQYF. The CDR3 nucleotides read TGTGCCAGCAGCCAAGGGTCGACAGGGCAAGAGACCCAGTACTTC.

This clonotype was detected many times. The V and J genes are TRBV5-6 and TRBJ2-1; 9 positions agree with TRBD2. Looked up from germline, CDR1 is SGHDT and CDR2 is YYEEEE. V lost 4 bases to trimming and J lost 0 bases; unmatched junction nucleotides: 11. The CDR3 consists of 18 residues. The CDR3 sequence is CASSPGASGTSSYNEQFF. The CDR3 bases are TGTGCCAGCAGCCCTGGGGCTAGCGGGACTAGCTCCTACAATGAGCAGTTCTTC.

The chain employs TRBV15 and TRBJ1-5; the D gene is possibly TRBD1 (5 bases). V was trimmed by 4 bases and J by 6 bases, leaving 13 bases between them. Germline V gene data show CDR1 as LNHNV and CDR2 as YYDKDF (reference sequence). This CDR3 contains 14 residues. The CDR3 protein is CATSTDGGVQPQHF. For the CDR3, the DNA is TGTGCCACCAGCACAGATGGGGGGGTTCAGCCCCAGCATTTT.

This clonotype came up many times. The chain employs TRBV12-3 or TRBV12-4 and TRBJ2-5, with 9 nucleotides matching TRBD2. The CDR3 runs 15 residues. The V and J ends lost 3 bases and 2 bases, in that order; junction bases with no gene match: 4. The CDR3 nucleotides are TGTGCCAGCAGTTTGGAGCGGGGGGCGCAAGAGACCCAGTACTTC. This sequence encodes CASSLERGAQETQYF.

The chain is built from TRBV12-5 and TRBJ1-1; TRBD1 is a possible D gene (5 bases). The CDR3 length is 13 residues. Looked up from germline, CDR1 is LGHNT and CDR2 is FRNRAP. V shed 3 bases and J shed 4 bases, with 9 bases lying between them. The CDR3 DNA reads as TGTGCTAGTGGTTTTGGGGGAAGCACTGAAGCTTTCTTT. Its translation: CASGFGGSTEAFF. The whole variable domain, remainder taken from reference TRBV12-5 and TRBJ1-1, is DARVTQTPRHKVTEMGQEVTMRCQPILGHNTVFWYRQTMMQGLELLAYFRNRAPLDDSGMPKDRFSAEMPDATLATLKIQPSEPRDSAVYFCASGFGGSTEAFFGQGTRLTVV.

This clonotype was found many times. This chain joins TRBV7-3 and TRBJ2-2; 11 bases line up with TRBD1. Germline V lookup: CDR1 SGHTA, CDR2 FQGTGA. After removal of 5 bases from V and 7 bases from J, the junction contained 9 bases not matched to a gene. There are 16 residues in the CDR3. The DNA for the CDR3 is TGTGCCAGCAGCCCAGGGACAGGGGGTTACGGCGGGGAGCTGTTTTTT. Its protein is CASSPGTGGYGGELFF.

This clonotype has at least ten counts. The chain uses TRBV5-1 and TRBJ1-5; D unclear. The V gene lost 0 bases and the J gene lost 5 bases, with 6 bases spanning the gap. Germline-derived CDR1 and CDR2 are SGHRS and YFSETQ. This CDR3 region has 13 residues. The CDR3 nucleotides are TGCGCCAGCAGCTTGGGTCTGGATCAGCCCCAGCATTTT. This codes for CASSLGLDQPQHF.

This clonotype was recorded at least ten times. The chain employs TRBV7-2 and TRBJ2-1; 9 nucleotides agree with TRBD2. The CDR3 has 17 residues. Germline lookup yields CDR1 SGHTA and CDR2 FQGNSA. The V segment lost 5 bases and the J segment 0 bases; nucleotides outside the gene matches: 8. The CDR3 protein is CASSPRLAVSSYNEQFF. For the CDR3, the DNA is TGTGCCAGCAGCCCCCGACTAGCGGTGAGCTCCTACAATGAGCAGTTCTTC.

This clonotype was counted at least ten times. The chain links TRBV6-2 or TRBV6-3 to TRBJ2-1; 7 nucleotides agree with TRBD2. Trimming removed 0 bases from V and 5 bases from J; junction bases left unmatched: 7. The length of the CDR3 is 16 residues. Germline V gene sequence: CDR1 MNHEY, CDR2 SVGEGT. DNA for the CDR3: TGTGCCAGCAGTTACTCGAGAACTAGCGACAACAATGAGCAGTTCTTC. This encodes CASSYSRTSDNNEQFF.

This clonotype came up many times. V and J are TRBV20-1 and TRBJ1-2, with D possibly matching TRBD1 (6 bases). With 6 bases removed from V and 4 bases from J, the gap between germline ends came to 18 bases. Germline V CDR1 and CDR2: DFQATT, SNEGSKA (reference sequence). CDR3 length: 14 residues. Written as DNA, the CDR3 is TGCAGTGCCGCCCAGGGGACTGCCCTCTATGGCTACACCTTC. This codes for CSAAQGTALYGYTF.

In this sample, this clonotype turned up a few times. CDR3 sequence (DNA): TGTGCCAGCAGTTTAGCAGTGAATGAAAAACTGTTTTTT. Its translation: CASSLAVNEKLFF. The V call is TRBV12-3 or TRBV12-4, the J call TRBJ1-4; no clear D gene. Trimming stripped 0 bases from V and 5 bases from J, with 4 bases between. The CDR3 covers 13 residues.

This clonotype occurred a few times. This chain connects TRBV6-2 or TRBV6-3 to TRBJ2-6; D is perhaps TRBD1 or TRBD2 (5 bases each). Trimming shortened V by 5 bases and J by 0 bases, and 14 bases separated the two germline ends. This CDR3 has 17 amino acids. Germline V gene lookup returns CDR1 MNHEY and CDR2 SVGEGT. CDR3 sequence (DNA): TGTGCCAGCAGTACCGGGACGAGGGTCTCTGGGGCCAACGTCCTGACTTTC. It codes for CASSTGTRVSGANVLTF.

This clonotype has more than one count but fewer than ten. The chain recombines TRBV4-1 with TRBJ2-1; 15 positions agree with TRBD2. The V gene end was trimmed by 3 bases and the J gene end by 0 bases; junction bases not matched to a gene: 3. CDR3 length: 18 amino acids. Germline V gene data show CDR1 as MGHRA and CDR2 as YSYEKL. CDR3 in DNA: TGCGCCAGCAGCCAGGGACTAGCGGGGGGCCGCTCCTACAATGAGCAGTTCTTC. Protein sequence: CASSQGLAGGRSYNEQFF.

The table lists this clonotype with many counts. This rearrangement joins TRBV28 to TRBJ2-3; perhaps TRBD1 as D (5 bases). Trimming took off 2 bases at V and 4 bases at J, with 16 bases between the two ends. There are 16 residues in the CDR3. Looked up from germline, CDR1 is MDHEN and CDR2 is SYDVKM. The CDR3 sequence is CASSLNQGVVADTQYF. Here the CDR3 DNA reads TGTGCCAGCAGTTTAAACCAAGGGGTCGTTGCAGATACGCAGTATTTT. The full variable domain, in which reference TRBV28 and TRBJ2-3 provide the parts outside the CDR3, is DVKVTQSSRYLVKRTGEKVFLECVQDMDHENMFWYRQDPGLGLRLIYFSYDVKMKEKGDIPEGYSVSREKKERFSLILESASTNQTSMYLCASSLNQGVVADTQYFGPGTRLTVL.